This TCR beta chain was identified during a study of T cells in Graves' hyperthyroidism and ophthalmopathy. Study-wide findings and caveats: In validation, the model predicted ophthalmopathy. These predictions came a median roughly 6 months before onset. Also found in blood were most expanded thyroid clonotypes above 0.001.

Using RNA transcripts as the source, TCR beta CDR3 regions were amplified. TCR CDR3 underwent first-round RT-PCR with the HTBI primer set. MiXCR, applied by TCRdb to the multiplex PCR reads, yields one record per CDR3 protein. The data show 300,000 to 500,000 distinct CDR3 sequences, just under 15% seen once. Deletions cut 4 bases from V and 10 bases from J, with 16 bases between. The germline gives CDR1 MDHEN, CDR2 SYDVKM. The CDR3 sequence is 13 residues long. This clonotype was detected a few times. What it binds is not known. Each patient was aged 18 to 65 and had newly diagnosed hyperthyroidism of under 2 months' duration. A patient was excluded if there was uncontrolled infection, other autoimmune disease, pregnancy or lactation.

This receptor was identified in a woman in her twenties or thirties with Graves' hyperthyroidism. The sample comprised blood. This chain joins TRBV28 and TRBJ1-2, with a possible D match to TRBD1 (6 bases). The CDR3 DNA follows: TGTGCCAGCAGTTCCGGACAGATCAATGACTACACCTTC. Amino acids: CASSSGQINDYTF.